This T cell receptor (beta chain) is drawn from a study of regulatory T cells in long-lasting Graves disease. The CDR3 covers 17 residues. CDR1 is MGHRA and CDR2 is YSYEKL in the germline V gene. V lost 7 bases, J lost 2 bases, and 22 bases lay in between. The time point: newly diagnosed GD, antithyroid drugs for less than 3 months. PBMC RNA was the source of the TCR library. Investigators prepared the TCR beta libraries by applying iRepertoire HTBI primers and Arm-PCR of CDR3 regions. As handled by the study authors: Samples jointly harbored 62 TRBV and approximately 15 TRBJ segments. Each CDR3 protein gets one entry after TCRdb re-called the multiplex PCR reads with MiXCR. The V and J calls and clone size come from TCRdb's table, not from the authors' own analysis. The data contain approximately 540,000 distinct CDR3 sequences, around 11% of them singletons. The data also belong to a second study, concerning T cells in Graves' hyperthyroidism and ophthalmopathy. That paper states: Most clonotypes that expanded in the thyroid above 0.001 also showed up in blood. Ophthalmopathy was model-predicted a median approximately 6.9 months pre-onset.

The source material was peripheral blood mononuclear cells (PBMCs), sampled at new diagnosis, from a patient treated with antithyroid drugs. The TCR originated in a woman aged 25 to 39 with Graves disease. V and J are TRBV4-1 and TRBJ2-3, with D maybe TRBD2 (5 bases). CDR3: CASTRGFPLLFTDTQYF. In nucleotides, the CDR3 is TGCGCCAGCACCCGGGGTTTCCCCTTACTGTTCACAGATACGCAGTATTTT.